Listed here are 20 T cell receptor beta chains from one sample, sequenced in a study of blood T cell repertoires in COVID-19. Assay: immunoSEQ multiplex PCR; the TCRdb copy retains only in-frame clones and omits some. The sample records about 150,000 clones, around 90% being singletons. Source material: peripheral blood. The receptor set was obtained from a man between 50 and 59 years old with acute or convalescent COVID-19.

The chain joins TRBV3-1 (or the pseudogene TRBV3-2) to TRBJ1-5; 7 nucleotides line up with TRBD1. This CDR3 is built from 17 residues. V shed 3 bases and J 1 base; nucleotides not matched to a gene: 9. The germline CDR1 and CDR2 sequences are LGHDT and YNNKEL (reference sequence). The CDR3 bases are TGTGCCAGCAGCCAGGGCCCGACAGGGCTCAGCAATCAGCCCCAGCATTTT. This codes for CASSQGPTGLSNQPQHF.

The V gene is TRBV5-1, the J gene TRBJ1-1; possible D gene TRBD1, 5 bases. Germline V gene data show CDR1 as SGHRS and CDR2 as YFSETQ. The CDR3 runs to 14 residues. V shed 4 bases and J shed 1 base, with 11 bases lying between them. DNA for the CDR3: TGCGCCAGCAGCAACAGGACGGGGAACACTGAAGCTTTCTTT. It encodes CASSNRTGNTEAFF.

This clone has just one count. The J gene is TRBJ2-7, the V gene TRBV20-1; a weak D match, TRBD1 (5 bases). CDR1 DFQATT and CDR2 SNEGSKA come from the germline V gene (reference sequence). The V and J ends lost 3 bases and 6 bases respectively, with 15 bases between them. The length of the CDR3 is 13 residues. The CDR3 coding sequence is TGCAGTGCTAGTAACCCCCCAGGGTTCGAGCAGTACTTC. As protein: CSASNPPGFEQYF.

The rearrangement uses TRBV5-6 and TRBJ2-2, with 9 bases lining up with TRBD2. Trimming at V came to 1 base and at J to 2 bases, leaving 3 bases not matched to a gene. CDR1 SGHDT and CDR2 YYEEEE come from the germline V gene. The CDR3 covers 16 residues. The CDR3 DNA is TGTGCCAGCAGCTTGTGGCTAGCGGGAAACACCGGGGAGCTGTTTTTT. Translating gives CASSLWLAGNTGELFF.

The gene calls are TRBV19 and TRBJ1-2; the D gene is possibly TRBD1 (5 bases). Germline loops: CDR1 LNHDA, CDR2 SQIVND (reference sequence). This CDR3 is built from 14 residues. Trimming pared 6 bases from V and 7 bases from J, leaving 18 bases between. The CDR3: CASSLRRESVGYTF. CDR3 coding DNA: TGTGCCAGTAGCCTCCGCAGGGAATCTGTTGGCTACACCTTC.

The gene calls are TRBV7-9 and TRBJ2-5, with 9 positions matching TRBD1. The CDR3 is 15 residues long. With V trimmed by 5 bases and J by 3 bases, 7 bases remained unmatched. CDR1 and CDR2 (germline): SEHNR, FQNEAQ (reference sequence). CDR3 DNA: TGTGCCAGCAGCGACGCCGGGACAGGGAAAGAGACCCAGTACTTC. Amino acids: CASSDAGTGKETQYF. The full variable domain, in which reference TRBV7-9 and TRBJ2-5 provide the parts outside the CDR3, is DTGVSQNPRHKITKRGQNVTFRCDPISEHNRLYWYRQTLGQGPEFLTYFQNEAQLEKSRLLSDRFSAERPKGSFSTLEIQRTEQGDSAMYLCASSDAGTGKETQYFGPGTRLLVL.

This clone showed up just once. The chain joins TRBV6-4 to TRBJ2-3, with 9 nucleotides matching TRBD2. The V segment lost 6 bases and the J segment 2 bases; nucleotides outside the gene matches: 6. The germline V gene has CDR1 MRHNA and CDR2 SNTAGT. The CDR3 spans 15 residues. CDR3 nucleotides: TGTGCCAGCAGCCCTAGCGGGACAAACACAGATACGCAGTATTTT. Its translation is CASSPSGTNTDTQYF.

J is TRBJ2-7 and V is TRBV28; possible D gene TRBD1, 5 bases. V dropped 3 bases and J dropped 4 bases, with 10 bases sitting between them. CDR1 is MDHEN and CDR2 is SYDVKM in the germline V gene. The CDR3 is 13 amino acids. CDR3 bases: TGTGCCAGCAGTTTGAGAAGGGGTTACGAGCAGTACTTC. Protein product: CASSLRRGYEQYF.

The chain links TRBV19 to TRBJ2-1; D might be TRBD1 (6 bases). The germline CDR1 and CDR2 sequences are LNHDA and SQIVND (reference sequence). V lost 5 bases and J lost 7, with 18 bases in between. This CDR3 has 15 residues. CDR3 nucleotide sequence: TGTGCCAGTAGTCCACTAGGGGGTGGGTTTAATGAGCAGTTCTTC. It translates to CASSPLGGGFNEQFF.

The chain couples TRBV19 to TRBJ2-7; 8 bases fit TRBD1. Losses at the gene ends were 5 bases for V and 7 bases for J; bases not matched to a gene: 13. Germline V lookup: CDR1 LNHDA, CDR2 SQIVND (reference sequence). This CDR3 is built from 15 residues. This CDR3 reads CASSPTRDRPLEQYF. CDR3 in DNA: TGTGCCAGTAGTCCCACCCGGGACAGGCCCTTAGAGCAGTACTTC.

The chain links TRBV9 to TRBJ2-7, with D unclear. Germline V gene sequence: CDR1 SGDLS, CDR2 YYNGEE. The CDR3 runs 14 residues. The V end lost 0 bases, the J end lost 0 bases, and 7 bases lay between the germline ends. For the CDR3, the DNA is TGTGCCAGCAGCGTAGATCGCAGCTCCTACGAGCAGTACTTC. It yields the protein CASSVDRSSYEQYF.

CDR3 sequence reads: CASSGTSGSVDEQYF. The CDR3 DNA reads as TGTGCCAGCAGCGGGACTAGCGGGAGCGTAGACGAGCAGTACTTC. V is TRBV13 and J is TRBJ2-7; 14 bases line up with TRBD2. J was trimmed by 5 bases and V by 5 bases; bases with no gene match: 5. Germline V gene lookup returns CDR1 PRHDT and CDR2 FYEKMQ (reference sequence). The CDR3 length is 15 residues. The full variable domain, its missing parts supplied by reference TRBV13 and TRBJ2-7, is AAGVIQSPRHLIKEKRETATLKCYPIPRHDTVYWYQQGPGQDPQFLISFYEKMQSDKGSIPDRFSAQQFSDYHSELNMSSLELGDSALYFCASSGTSGSVDEQYFGPGTRLTVT.

The genes are TRBV6-4 and TRBJ2-3; possible D gene TRBD2, 5 bases. The germline gives CDR1 MRHNA, CDR2 SNTAGT. This CDR3 region has 14 residues. Trimming left V 5 bases short and J 3 bases short, with 12 bases between. The CDR3 protein is CASSMGARTDTQYF. For the CDR3, the DNA is TGTGCCAGCAGTATGGGAGCTCGAACAGATACGCAGTATTTT.

This chain connects TRBV7-3 to TRBJ2-5; D gene uncertain. Germline CDR1 SGHTA, CDR2 FQGTGA. The CDR3 contains 15 residues. V lost 1 base and J 2 bases, leaving 11 bases between the germline ends. The CDR3 region is CASSLRPPPQETQYF. DNA for the CDR3: TGTGCCAGCAGCTTAAGGCCTCCCCCGCAAGAGACCCAGTACTTC.

The chain joins TRBV29-1 to TRBJ2-1; no clear D. The germline V gene encodes CDR1 SQVTM and CDR2 ANQGSEA. Trimming took off 7 bases at V and 1 base at J, with 11 bases between the two ends. The length of the CDR3 is 13 residues. In nucleotides, the CDR3 is TGCAGCGCCCGGGTCGGGTCCTACAATGAGCAGTTCTTC. This codes for CSARVGSYNEQFF.

In its sample, this clone was seen a few times. V and J are TRBV7-2 and TRBJ2-5, with a possible D match to TRBD2 (7 bases). This CDR3 spans 14 amino acids. Germline values: CDR1 SGHTA, CDR2 FQGNSA. Between the trimmed V and J ends, which lost 5 bases and 6 bases, there was a span of 16 bases. The CDR3 DNA reads as TGTGCCAGCAGCCCTAAACCGGGGGGCCAGACCCAGTACTTC. Translation: CASSPKPGGQTQYF. The whole variable domain, remainder taken from reference TRBV7-2 and TRBJ2-5, is GAGVSQSPSNKVTEKGKDVELRCDPISGHTALYWYRQSLGQGLEFLIYFQGNSAPDKSGLPSDRFSAERTGGSVSTLTIQRTQQEDSAVYLCASSPKPGGQTQYFGPGTRLLVL.

The CDR3 DNA reads as TGTGCCAGTAGTAAAAGACAGGCCATGAACACTGAAGCTTTCTTT. Protein sequence: CASSKRQAMNTEAFF. The chain has TRBV19 and TRBJ1-1; D might be TRBD1 (6 bases). CDR1 and CDR2 from the germline V gene are LNHDA and SQIVND (reference sequence). This CDR3 is 15 amino acids long. Between the trimmed V and J ends, which lost 4 bases and 0 bases, there was a span of 12 bases.

The chain uses TRBV27 and TRBJ2-3; 7 nucleotides agree with TRBD2. The CDR3 has 15 residues. J lost 1 base, V lost 7 bases, and 8 bases had no gene match. CDR1 and CDR2 from the germline V gene are MNHEY and SMNVEV (reference sequence). CDR3 protein: CASKRQRDRTDTQYF. CDR3 nucleotide sequence: TGTGCCAGCAAGCGGCAGCGGGACCGCACAGATACGCAGTATTTT.

V gene TRBV5-1 combines with J gene TRBJ2-1; 11 bases fit TRBD2. V lost 0 bases and J lost 2; bases outside the gene matches: 1. The CDR3 length is 16 residues. CDR1 SGHRS and CDR2 YFSETQ come from the germline V gene. The CDR3 coding sequence is TGCGCCAGCAGCTTGGTTAGCGGGAGGGCCTACAATGAGCAGTTCTTC. Protein sequence: CASSLVSGRAYNEQFF.

The chain recombines TRBV5-1 with TRBJ2-2; D unclear. Germline assignment: CDR1 SGHRS and CDR2 YFSETQ. Trimming stripped 0 bases from V and 1 base from J, with 10 bases between. This CDR3 is built from 16 residues. In nucleotides, the CDR3 is TGCGCCAGCAGCTTGGTTGGAGCGATGAACACCGGGGAGCTGTTTTTT. It codes for CASSLVGAMNTGELFF.